This T cell receptor beta chain was sequenced during a study of cytomegalovirus exposure and HLA in healthy donors. Comment on this clone: Its antigen is not identified.

Healthy bone marrow donors made up the cohort. Both 60 Vbeta primers and 13 Jbeta primers went into the PCR. Profiling relied on immunoSEQ multiplex PCR, and the TCRdb table lists in-frame clones only, not all of them. Of 150,000 to 200,000 clones in the sample, 79% were seen once. Regarding the study as a whole: Upon later analysis, HLA-associated TCR beta chains proved more clonally expanded than other, equally common chains. Data from an earlier analysis indicated that most TCR beta V segments were productive either about 87% or about 30% of the time. Both high specificity and high sensitivity reportedly marked the classifier's diagnosis of cytomegalovirus status.

Germline lookup yields CDR1 SGHRS and CDR2 YFSETQ. This CDR3 spans 15 amino acids. V was trimmed by 0 bases and J by 2 bases, leaving 12 bases between them. This chain uses TRBV5-1 with TRBJ2-7; D possibly corresponds to TRBD2 (6 bases). This sequence originates from a woman aged 25 to 39 in good health and CMV-seropositive. Sequenced sample: PBMCs. Written as DNA, the CDR3 is TGCGCCAGCAGCTTGGGGGCGGGCGGGACCTACGAGCAGTACTTC. It specifies CASSLGAGGTYEQYF.